A single sample gave rise to the 30 T cell receptor beta chains below, sequenced in a study of regulatory T cells in long-lasting Graves disease (dated by TCRdb to the early 2020s). Receptor libraries were prepared by multiplex PCR. Sequencer: Illumina HiSeq 4000. To build TCR beta libraries, CDR3 regions were amplified by Arm-PCR using iRepertoire HTBI primers. Using fastp at Q25 and MiXCR, TCRdb reprocessed the public reads and kept productive beta chains. Merged by CDR3 protein, the rows form single entries marked with the most common genes and DNA. For this sample the table gives fewer than 550,000 distinct CDR3 sequences, of which about a sixth were detected only once. The ten most abundant clones make up 23% of the sample. The label giving this sample's time point can be read as: newly diagnosed GD, antithyroid drugs for less than 3 months. For both TCR sequencing and RNA sequencing, RNA was extracted from PBMCs in TRIzol.

The sample was also reused in another study, on T cells in Graves' hyperthyroidism and ophthalmopathy.

This sample comprised peripheral blood mononuclear cells (PBMCs), obtained at new diagnosis, from a patient treated with antithyroid drugs. The receptors were gathered from a woman aged 18-35 years with Graves disease. Donor details come from another sample of the same person, matched by shared clones.

This clonotype was seen more than once but under ten times. The chain has TRBV11-3 and TRBJ2-7, with D tentatively TRBD1 or TRBD2 (5 bases each). Germline CDR1 is SGHNT and CDR2 is YENEEA. CDR3 size: 14 residues. The V gene lost 5 bases and the J gene lost 2 bases, with 13 bases spanning the gap. The CDR3, as DNA: TGTGCCAGCAGCCAGACGGGACGGGCCTACGAGCAGTACTTC. Its protein product is CASSQTGRAYEQYF.

This clonotype was counted ten times or more. The chain joins TRBV6-1 to TRBJ2-7; D is possibly TRBD1 (6 bases). Germline V lookup: CDR1 MNHNS, CDR2 SASEGT. The CDR3 consists of 13 residues. V lost 6 bases and J 2 bases, leaving 11 bases between the germline ends. CDR3: CASRAPGAYEQYF. For the CDR3, the DNA is TGTGCCAGCAGAGCACCAGGGGCCTACGAGCAGTACTTC.

Worth noting for this clonotype: A read error may produce the germline difference seen at one junction end. The chain uses TRBV4-2 and TRBJ2-7, with 8 bases aligning to TRBD2. Per germline, CDR1 LGHNA and CDR2 YNFKEQ. The CDR3 runs to 17 residues. CDR3 bases: TGTGCCAGCAGCAACCCTAGTTTTGGGGCGGGAGGCCCAGACCGGCACTTC. It encodes CASSNPSFGAGGPDRHF.

The chain uses TRBV19 and TRBJ2-7; TRBD2 matches at 14 bases. Per germline, CDR1 LNHDA and CDR2 SQIVND (reference sequence). The CDR3 has 16 residues. V lost 2 bases to trimming and J lost 7 bases; unmatched junction nucleotides: 7. CDR3 nucleotides: TGTGCCAGTAGTATACCTGGACTAGCGGGAGGCGATGAGCAGTACTTC. It codes for CASSIPGLAGGDEQYF.

This clonotype was seen many times. The rearrangement links TRBV20-1 to TRBJ2-7; 12 positions agree with TRBD2. With V trimmed by 5 bases and J by 0 bases, 2 bases remained unmatched. Germline loops: CDR1 DFQATT, CDR2 SNEGSKA (reference sequence). The CDR3 contains 14 residues. The CDR3: CSALTSGSSYEQYF. In DNA form, the CDR3 reads TGCAGTGCTTTGACTAGCGGGAGCTCCTACGAGCAGTACTTC.

The chain recombines TRBV12-3 or TRBV12-4 with TRBJ2-5; 13 bases are shared with TRBD2. The CDR3 consists of 20 residues. V trimming: 0 bases; J trimming: 2 bases; junction bases outside the gene matches: 12. CDR3 nucleotides: TGTGCCAGCAGTTTAGCGGCGCTAGTAGGACTAGCGGGAGCTCAAGAGACCCAGTACTTC. Translating it yields CASSLAALVGLAGAQETQYF.

This clonotype was observed at least ten times. The chain couples TRBV12-3 or TRBV12-4 to TRBJ2-7; TRBD2 aligns across 8 bases. V lost 5 bases to trimming and J lost 0 bases; unmatched junction nucleotides: 6. This CDR3 is built from 15 residues. The DNA of the CDR3 is TGTGCCAGCAGTCCGCGCGGGGGGCTCTCCTACGAGCAGTACTTC. Encoded protein: CASSPRGGLSYEQYF.

The table lists this clonotype with many counts. One end of the junction is discordant with germline, which a read error may explain. The chain carries TRBV6-2 or TRBV6-3 and TRBJ2-1; 10 nucleotides agree with TRBD2. This CDR3 contains 15 residues. Germline CDR1 reads MNHEY; CDR2 reads SVGEGT. CDR3 sequence reads: CASSPSGRHYNKQFF. DNA of the CDR3: TGTGCCAGCAGTCCTAGCGGGAGACATTACAATAAGCAGTTCTTC.

This clonotype occurred many times. The genes are TRBV28 and TRBJ2-7; 7 positions match TRBD1. The CDR3 has 15 amino acids. In germline, CDR1 is MDHEN, CDR2 SYDVKM. J was trimmed by 2 bases and V by 3 bases; bases with no gene match: 7. CDR3 residues: CASSLGQRLTYEQYF. DNA for the CDR3: TGTGCCAGCAGTTTGGGACAGCGACTCACCTACGAGCAGTACTTC.

This clonotype was seen a handful of times. The V and J genes are TRBV6-5 and TRBJ2-7; D possibly corresponds to TRBD1 (5 bases). The CDR3 runs 16 residues. In germline, CDR1 is MNHEY, CDR2 SVGAGI. V was pared by 2 bases and J by 3 bases, with 17 bases between. Written as DNA, the CDR3 is TGTGCCAGCAGTTACGGTGCCCAGGGTGGATTCTACGAGCAGTACTTC. This encodes CASSYGAQGGFYEQYF.

The genes are TRBV18 and TRBJ1-3; D unresolved. Per the germline V gene, CDR1 is KGHSH and CDR2 is LQKENI. The CDR3 covers 17 residues. The V gene lost 2 bases and the J gene lost 4 bases, with 18 bases spanning the gap. In DNA, the CDR3 is TGTGCCAGCTCACCAGTTGAGGCCTCAGTCTCAGGAAACACCATATATTTT. Protein product: CASSPVEASVSGNTIYF.

The V gene is TRBV12-3 or TRBV12-4, the J gene TRBJ2-1; 13 bases are a match to TRBD2. The CDR3 runs 20 residues. Germline trimming cut 6 bases from V and 8 bases from J; bases unmatched to any gene: 22. CDR3 DNA: TGTGCCAGCAGCACCGAGACCGCCCGGACTAGCGGGAGTGAAATTCATGAGCAGTTCTTC. Translation gives CASSTETARTSGSEIHEQFF.

In its sample, this clonotype was seen many times. CDR3 loop: CASSLYVMGTEAFF. The CDR3 region has the DNA TGTGCCAGCAGCTTATATGTAATGGGTACTGAAGCTTTCTTT. J is TRBJ1-1 and V is TRBV7-3; D call uncertain. Germline assignment: CDR1 SGHTA and CDR2 FQGTGA. The CDR3 spans 14 residues. V dropped 2 bases and J dropped 5 bases, with 12 bases sitting between them.

This clonotype was seen a few times. The CDR3 sequence is CASSADLGGEQFF. CDR3 in DNA: TGCGCCAGCAGCGCAGACCTCGGAGGGGAGCAGTTCTTC. The chain links TRBV5-1 to TRBJ2-1, with D possibly matching TRBD2 (6 bases). CDR1 is SGHRS, CDR2 YFSETQ, per germline. The CDR3 consists of 13 residues. The V end was cut by 4 bases, the J end by 10 bases, with 15 bases between.

Notes on this clonotype: At one of its ends the junction is not consistent with the germline gene, which may arise from a read error. The rearrangement joins TRBV30 to TRBJ2-1; no clear D. The CDR3 sequence is 12 residues long. Looked up from germline, CDR1 is GTSNPN and CDR2 is SVGIG (reference sequence). The CDR3 DNA reads TGTGCCTGGAGTGTAGGCGGTCATGAGCAGCTCTTC. It is translated as CAWSVGGHEQLF.

As DNA, the CDR3 is TGCGCCAGCAGCCAAGATCTGGGGGAGGGTTTCCACGAGCAGTACTTC. Translation: CASSQDLGEGFHEQYF. The rearrangement links TRBV4-3 to TRBJ2-7, with TRBD2 matching over 7 bases. The V gene's germline CDR1 is LGHNA and CDR2 YSLEER. After removal of 0 bases from V and 5 bases from J, the junction contained 10 bases not matched to a gene. The CDR3 covers 16 residues.

This clonotype was seen only a few times. This sequence joins TRBV10-3 and TRBJ1-5, with unresolved D. The CDR3 covers 13 residues. Germline assignment: CDR1 ENHRY and CDR2 SYGVKD. V was cut by 3 bases and J by 0 bases, with 3 bases left in between. CDR3 sequence reads: CAISDYSNQPQHF. CDR3 sequence (DNA): TGTGCCATCAGTGATTATAGCAATCAGCCCCAGCATTTT.

This clonotype was counted a few times. The chain combines TRBV30 with TRBJ1-4; the D is unclear. The CDR3 is made up of 17 amino acids. V lost 0 bases, J lost 14 bases, and 28 bases lay in between. The germline CDR1 and CDR2 sequences are GTSNPN and SVGIG (reference sequence). The DNA for the CDR3 is TGTGCCTGGAGTGTACTAACGTCCGGTGGCGGGAGTGAACTGCTGTTTTTT. Translated: CAWSVLTSGGGSELLFF.

V is TRBV7-3 and J is TRBJ2-5; D assignment may be TRBD1 or TRBD2 (5 bases each). The CDR3 length is 13 residues. V lost 6 bases to trimming and J lost 0 bases, with 8 bases between them. The germline V gene encodes CDR1 SGHTA and CDR2 FQGTGA. Here the CDR3 DNA reads TGTGCCAGCAGTAGGGGACACCAAGAGACCCAGTACTTC. This codes for CASSRGHQETQYF.

This clonotype was observed a single time. This sequence may be a read error, since a much larger clone differs from it by one base. J is TRBJ1-5 and V is TRBV6-9, with a weak D call TRBD1 (6 bases). From germline, CDR1 is MNHGY and CDR2 SVAAGI. The CDR3 consists of 14 residues. The germline V and J ends were trimmed by 3 bases and 2 bases, with 8 bases remaining between them. The CDR3 loop is CASSYSGGNQPQHF. In nucleotides, the CDR3 is TGTGCCAGCAGTTACTCAGGGGGCAATCAGCCCCAGCATTTT.

There are many counts of this clonotype. V is TRBV28 and J is TRBJ1-1, with D tentatively TRBD1 (5 bases). Trimming pared 3 bases from V and 6 bases from J, leaving 11 bases between. CDR1 is MDHEN and CDR2 is SYDVKM in the germline V gene. The CDR3 has 13 residues. CDR3 sequence (DNA): TGTGCCAGCAGTTTTGGAGGGGTGGCTGAAGCTTTCTTT. This sequence encodes CASSFGGVAEAFF. The full variable domain, completed using reference TRBV28 and TRBJ1-1, is DVKVTQSSRYLVKRTGEKVFLECVQDMDHENMFWYRQDPGLGLRLIYFSYDVKMKEKGDIPEGYSVSREKKERFSLILESASTNQTSMYLCASSFGGVAEAFFGQGTRLTVV.

V and J are TRBV7-2 and TRBJ2-3; 7 positions agree with TRBD2. The germline V gene has CDR1 SGHTA and CDR2 FQGNSA. The CDR3 has 16 residues. After removal of 5 bases from V and 2 bases from J, the junction contained 10 bases not matched to a gene. The CDR3 protein is CASSQLGGGTTDTQYF. The CDR3 region has the DNA TGTGCCAGCAGCCAGCTGGGCGGGGGAACCACAGATACGCAGTATTTT.

The chain employs TRBV24-1 and TRBJ2-2; D is possibly TRBD2 (6 bases). V was shortened by 0 bases and J by 4 bases, with 17 bases between the two germline ends. The CDR3 is made up of 18 amino acids. CDR1 KGHDR and CDR2 SFDVKD come from the germline V gene. The DNA of the CDR3 is TGTGCCACCAGTGATTTGCCTACCGCGACTAGGTCCACCGGGGAGCTGTTTTTT. Its protein is CATSDLPTATRSTGELFF.

This clonotype was seen a few times. CDR3: CASSEGWGSPNSPLHF. CDR3 DNA: TGTGCCAGCAGTGAAGGTTGGGGATCGCCCAATTCACCCCTCCACTTT. The chain carries TRBV6-1 and TRBJ1-6; D is uncertain. CDR1 and CDR2 (germline): MNHNS, SASEGT. The CDR3 loop spans 16 amino acids. V was clipped by 1 base and J by 7 bases, with 14 bases between them.

This clonotype was detected many times. This chain links TRBV28 with TRBJ2-7; TRBD2 matches at 7 bases. This CDR3 is 14 amino acids long. V was clipped by 10 bases and J by 0 bases; unmatched bases: 9. Germline assignment: CDR1 MDHEN and CDR2 SYDVKM. CDR3 nucleotides: TGTGCCACCATCGGGGGAGGGTCCTCCTACGAGCAGTACTTC. This encodes CATIGGGSSYEQYF.

This clonotype came up once. J is TRBJ2-1 and V is TRBV6-1; D may correspond to TRBD1 or TRBD2 (5 bases each). There are 13 residues in the CDR3. The germline V gene encodes CDR1 MNHNS and CDR2 SASEGT. With 7 bases removed from V and 4 bases from J, the gap between germline ends came to 11 bases. CDR3 amino acids: CASNRDLYNEQFF. The CDR3 nucleotides are TGTGCCAGCAATCGGGACCTGTACAATGAGCAGTTCTTC.

This chain connects TRBV6-1 to TRBJ2-7; 13 bases agree with TRBD2. The CDR3 totals 17 residues. V gave up 6 bases and J gave up 2 bases; unmatched junction bases: 10. In germline, CDR1 is MNHNS, CDR2 SASEGT. The CDR3, as DNA: TGTGCCAGCAGCGTCGGACTAGCGGGAGTGTTCCCCTACGAGCAGTACTTC. As protein: CASSVGLAGVFPYEQYF.

This clonotype was recorded at least ten times. The chain uses TRBV12-3 or TRBV12-4 and TRBJ1-4; a possible D gene is TRBD1 (6 bases). The CDR3 loop spans 14 amino acids. The ends were cut back, 3 bases at V and 4 bases at J, with 9 bases in the middle. This CDR3 is CASSLRTVNEKLFF. In DNA form, the CDR3 reads TGTGCCAGCAGTTTGCGGACAGTTAATGAAAAACTGTTTTTT.

This clonotype was seen repeatedly, ten times or more. This sequence joins TRBV7-2 and TRBJ1-4; 7 bases are shared with TRBD1. J lost 7 bases, V lost 5 bases, and 10 bases had no gene match. In germline, CDR1 is SGHTA, CDR2 FQGNSA. The CDR3 loop spans 15 amino acids. The CDR3 loop reads CASSQDGRGSEKLFF. CDR3 in DNA: TGTGCCAGCAGCCAAGATGGCAGGGGGAGTGAAAAACTGTTTTTT.

In its sample, this clonotype was seen many times. The chain's CDR3 is CASRPTGLYGYTF. As DNA, the CDR3 is TGTGCCAGCAGACCGACAGGGCTCTATGGCTACACCTTC. The chain joins TRBV28 to TRBJ1-2; 7 positions agree with TRBD1. With V trimmed by 6 bases and J by 4 bases, 5 bases remained unmatched. Germline CDR1 reads MDHEN; CDR2 reads SYDVKM. CDR3 length: 13 amino acids.